One and the same sample provided the 2 T cell receptor beta chains below, sequenced in a study of blood T cell repertoires in COVID-19. The data were produced by immunoSEQ multiplex PCR, yet TCRdb's version contains in-frame clones alone and is incomplete. The sample carries some 160,000 clones, around four fifths recorded once. The sample comprised PBMCs or T cells enriched from blood (not recorded which). The receptors originated from a woman between 40 and 50 years old who had recovered from COVID-19.

The rearrangement uses TRBV5-1 and TRBJ1-2; 7 bases map to TRBD1. The CDR3 contains 15 residues. Unmatched junction bases numbered 7, after V lost 3 bases and J lost 2 bases. CDR1 SGHRS and CDR2 YFSETQ come from the germline V gene. CDR3 in amino acids: CASSSGQNINYGYTF. The CDR3 nucleotides are TGCGCCAGCAGCTCGGGACAGAATATCAACTATGGCTACACCTTC. Filled out from reference TRBV5-1 and TRBJ1-2, the complete variable domain reads KAGVTQTPRYLIKTRGQQVTLSCSPISGHRSVSWYQQTPGQGLQFLFEYFSETQRNKGNFPGRFSGRQFSNSRSEMNVSTLELGDSALYLCASSSGQNINYGYTFGSGTRLTVV.

The rearrangement joins TRBV10-3 to TRBJ1-3; TRBD1 matches 7 bases. The CDR3 extends over 15 amino acids. Unmatched junction bases numbered 11, after V lost 8 bases and J lost 4 bases. CDR1 and CDR2 (germline): ENHRY, SYGVKD. The CDR3 loop reads CAIAMEGAQGNTIYF. For the CDR3, the DNA is TGTGCCATCGCCATGGAGGGGGCGCAGGGAAACACCATATATTTT.